Following are 4 T cell receptor beta chains from one sample sequenced in a study of shared clonotypes between healthy human individuals. Assay: immunoSEQ multiplex PCR; the TCRdb copy retains only in-frame clones and omits some. The sample has about 2 million clones; 95% are singletons. Sequencing was performed on naive CD4+ T cells sorted from blood. Noted subset: CD45RA+ positively selected. All receptors derive from a man in his late teens or twenties in good health.

The rearrangement joins TRBV2 to TRBJ2-5, with D tentatively TRBD2 (5 bases). Germline V CDR1 and CDR2: SNHLY, FYNNEI. V was clipped by 8 bases and J by 0 bases, with 19 bases between them. This CDR3 is 16 amino acids long. CDR3 sequence (DNA): TGTGCCAGCTCAAACGCGGGTCTAGCAAACCAAGAGACCCAGTACTTC. The encoded protein is CASSNAGLANQETQYF.

The chain recombines TRBV5-4 with TRBJ2-7, with a possible D match to TRBD2 (7 bases). The CDR3 length is 14 residues. V was shortened by 3 bases and J by 4 bases, with 14 bases between the two germline ends. The germline V gene has CDR1 SGHNT and CDR2 YYREEE (reference sequence). CDR3 bases: TGTGCCAGCAGCTCGGGGGGCAGGGGATACGAGCAGTACTTC. This encodes CASSSGGRGYEQYF.

The chain employs TRBV18 and TRBJ2-7; 10 nucleotides align to TRBD1. Germline loops: CDR1 KGHSH, CDR2 LQKENI. The CDR3 covers 15 residues. V gave up 2 bases and J gave up 3 bases; unmatched junction bases: 4. CDR3 sequence reads: CASSPRGQGIYEQYF. CDR3 in DNA: TGTGCCAGCTCACCAAGGGGACAGGGGATCTACGAGCAGTACTTC.

The chain links TRBV5-1 to TRBJ2-7; 9 bases map to TRBD2. From germline, CDR1 is SGHRS and CDR2 YFSETQ. V was clipped by 4 bases and J by 6 bases; unmatched bases: 11. The CDR3 runs to 15 residues. DNA of the CDR3: TGCGCCAGCAGCCTAGCGGGGACTTCCGGGGGCGAGCAGTACTTC. Residues: CASSLAGTSGGEQYF.